This T cell receptor beta chain emerged from a study of T-cell memory formation after mild COVID-19. Study-level background: For the most part, TCR clusters were specific to one donor.

TCRdb independently ran MiXCR on the 5' RACE reads; one entry per CDR3 protein. The data contain fewer than 400,000 distinct CDR3 sequences, 10% to 15% of them singletons. In germline, CDR1 is SGHTA, CDR2 FQGTGA. The CDR3 has 15 residues. Between the trimmed V and J ends, which lost 2 bases and 2 bases, there was a span of 13 bases. The material sequenced was PBMCs or a T cell subset sorted from them (not recorded which). The chain links TRBV7-3 to TRBJ2-7; D possibly corresponds to TRBD2 (5 bases). The clonotype originates from a young man who had mild COVID-19 (a few samples of this study predate the infection). Cell type and time point are not known. The CDR3 DNA follows: TGTGCCAGCAGCTTACGGGGTGGTGCGACCTACGAGCAGTACTTC. Amino acids: CASSLRGGATYEQYF.